Listed here are 10 T cell receptor beta chains from one sample, sequenced in a study of CD8 T cells in ankylosing spondylitis. The study's findings and limits: Among TCR beta sequences, a motif of under ten highly homologous variants appeared characteristic of ankylosing spondylitis blood.

Their antigen targets remain unknown. MiXCR was run by TCRdb on the 5' RACE reads, yielding one entry per CDR3 protein. The data hold roughly 370,000 distinct CDR3 sequences, with 20% to 25% observed a single time. Sample: blood, either unsorted or a sorted T cell fraction (not recorded which). The receptor set was obtained from a male donor with ankylosing spondylitis.

The chain uses TRBV6-1 and TRBJ2-6; 15 bases line up with TRBD2. The germline V gene has CDR1 MNHNS and CDR2 SASEGT. V trimming: 7 bases; J trimming: 3 bases; junction bases outside the gene matches: 4. The CDR3 totals 17 residues. The CDR3 bases are TGTGCCAGCACAAGGGGACTAGCGGGAGGTGGGGCCAACGTCCTGACTTTC. Translated, it gives CASTRGLAGGGANVLTF.

On this clonotype itself: A junction boundary mismatches the germline segment, possibly from a read error. This sequence joins TRBV7-7 and TRBJ2-2; D is uncertain. CDR1 is SSHAT, CDR2 FNYEAQ, per germline (reference sequence). The CDR3 length is 14 residues. The CDR3 DNA reads TGTGCTAGCAGGCTGGACCGATACACCGGGGAGCTGTTTTTT. Its protein is CASRLDRYTGELFF.

This clonotype was counted a few times. The rearrangement links TRBV9 to TRBJ1-1; the D gene is possibly TRBD1 (6 bases). V was clipped by 0 bases and J by 4 bases, with 19 bases between them. This CDR3 region has 17 residues. Germline-derived CDR1 and CDR2 are SGDLS and YYNGEE. Here the CDR3 reads CASSVVGGVQGGTEAFF. The CDR3 nucleotides are TGTGCCAGCAGCGTAGTCGGAGGGGTACAGGGAGGCACTGAAGCTTTCTTT. Full variable domain (missing parts from reference TRBV9 and TRBJ1-1): DSGVTQTPKHLITATGQRVTLRCSPRSGDLSVYWYQQSLDQGLQFLIQYYNGEERAKGNILERFSAQQFPDLHSELNLSSLELGDSALYFCASSVVGGVQGGTEAFFGQGTRLTVV.

This clonotype has only a few counts. The chain combines TRBV20-1 with TRBJ2-5, with a weak D call TRBD1 (6 bases). From germline, CDR1 is DFQATT and CDR2 SNEGSKA (reference sequence). The CDR3 covers 18 residues. V was cut by 0 bases and J by 1 base, with 21 bases left in between. CDR3 DNA: TGCAGTGCTAGAGATCACGGAGGCAGGGGAGCATTCCAAGAGACCCAGTACTTC. Protein sequence: CSARDHGGRGAFQETQYF.

This clonotype appeared a few times. The chain recombines TRBV28 with TRBJ2-5; 8 positions match TRBD1. V lost 6 bases to trimming and J lost 4 bases; unmatched junction nucleotides: 7. Germline V lookup: CDR1 MDHEN, CDR2 SYDVKM. The CDR3 is 14 residues long. Here the CDR3 reads CASRHSRGRETQYF. Written as DNA, the CDR3 is TGTGCCAGCAGGCACTCCAGGGGGCGAGAGACCCAGTACTTC. The full variable domain, its missing parts supplied by reference TRBV28 and TRBJ2-5, is DVKVTQSSRYLVKRTGEKVFLECVQDMDHENMFWYRQDPGLGLRLIYFSYDVKMKEKGDIPEGYSVSREKKERFSLILESASTNQTSMYLCASRHSRGRETQYFGPGTRLLVL.

The chain couples TRBV27 to TRBJ2-7; D is perhaps TRBD1 (6 bases). V was trimmed by 3 bases and J by 1 base, leaving 10 bases between them. Germline values: CDR1 MNHEY, CDR2 SMNVEV (reference sequence). The CDR3 has 14 amino acids. The CDR3 protein is CASSFRDISYEQYF. The CDR3 nucleotides are TGTGCCAGCAGTTTCCGGGACATATCCTACGAGCAGTACTTC.

This chain joins TRBV12-3 or TRBV12-4 and TRBJ2-7; 8 nucleotides align to TRBD2. The CDR3 contains 18 residues. V shed 6 bases, J shed 5 bases, and the junction held 21 bases outside the gene matches. CDR3 sequence: CASSPGTRSPARSNEQYF. The CDR3 DNA reads as TGTGCCAGCAGCCCCGGGACTAGATCCCCTGCGAGGTCGAACGAGCAGTACTTC.

The rearrangement uses TRBV12-3 or TRBV12-4 and TRBJ1-1; D is ambiguous. The CDR3 has 14 amino acids. The ends were cut back, 6 bases at V and 6 bases at J, with 17 bases in the middle. The CDR3: CASRNGPFGAEAFF. The CDR3 nucleotides read TGTGCCAGCAGAAATGGGCCCTTTGGCGCTGAAGCTTTCTTT.

This clonotype has only a few counts. J is TRBJ2-7 and V is TRBV28; TRBD2 matches at 11 bases. Germline CDR1 and CDR2: MDHEN and SYDVKM. This CDR3 is built from 14 residues. J lost 9 bases, V lost 7 bases, and 11 bases had no gene match. CDR3 nucleotides: TGTGCCAGCACCTTGACTAGCGGGGAGCACGGGCAGTACTTC. Translation gives CASTLTSGEHGQYF.

This clonotype appeared a few times. This chain joins TRBV27 and TRBJ2-1; D may be TRBD2 (6 bases). The CDR3 spans 15 residues. Trimming took off 6 bases at V and 4 bases at J, with 16 bases between the two ends. Germline V CDR1 and CDR2: MNHEY, SMNVEV (reference sequence). The CDR3 region has the DNA TGTGCCAGCAGAGTAGCGGTTGGGCCTTACAATGAGCAGTTCTTC. Its protein product is CASRVAVGPYNEQFF.